This T cell receptor beta chain came from a study of shared clonotypes between healthy human individuals. About the research overall: Researchers assigned three CD4 naive, three CD4 memory, two CD8 naive and one CD8 memory plate to each donor. Study-wide points: Researchers found naive subsets generally carried larger estimated richness than memory subsets.

The V and J ends lost 8 bases and 0 bases, in that order; junction bases with no gene match: 13. CDR1 is SNHLY and CDR2 is FYNNEI in the germline V gene. The CDR3 extends over 18 amino acids. A note on this clone: What it binds is not known.

The table came from immunoSEQ multiplex PCR; TCRdb's copy has only in-frame clones and leaves some out. The sample comprises 2 million to 3 million clones, approximately 92% of which are singletons, and about 0.13% rests with the top ten. The source is a man between 18 and 29 years old in good health. The sequencing input was naive CD4+ T cells sorted from blood. Specified subset: CD45RA+ positively selected. The V call is TRBV2, the J call TRBJ2-3; 11 bases line up with TRBD2. CDR3 nucleotide sequence: TGTGCCAGCGACGTCCCACGGACTAGCGGGCCCAGCACAGATACGCAGTATTTT. Translating it yields CASDVPRTSGPSTDTQYF.